Below are 14 T cell receptor beta chains sequenced from a single sample in a study of blood T cell repertoires in COVID-19. Here immunoSEQ multiplex PCR was the method, and the copy in TCRdb shows in-frame clones only, minus some. The top ten hold roughly 9% of the sample, which has 150,000 to 200,000 clones, about nine tenths seen once. The sample taken for sequencing was PBMCs or T cells enriched from blood (not recorded which). The receptors were sampled from a woman between 18 and 29 years old who had recovered from COVID-19.

This chain connects TRBV24-1 to TRBJ2-1; D ambiguous. CDR1 is KGHDR and CDR2 is SFDVKD in the germline V gene. The CDR3 has 10 amino acids. Trimming left V 8 bases short and J 9 bases short, with 7 bases between. CDR3 sequence (DNA): TGTGCCACCAAAATTAGTGAGCAGTTCTTC. It specifies CATKISEQFF.

The chain carries TRBV28 and TRBJ2-7, with TRBD2 as a possible D gene (6 bases). CDR3 length: 14 amino acids. The germline CDR1 and CDR2 sequences are MDHEN and SYDVKM. V was cut by 4 bases and J by 4 bases, with 14 bases left in between. The CDR3 sequence is CASSSGTAEYEQYF. In DNA, the CDR3 is TGTGCCAGCAGTTCGGGGACTGCTGAGTACGAGCAGTACTTC. The variable domain in full, with the rest retrieved from reference TRBV28 and TRBJ2-7, is DVKVTQSSRYLVKRTGEKVFLECVQDMDHENMFWYRQDPGLGLRLIYFSYDVKMKEKGDIPEGYSVSREKKERFSLILESASTNQTSMYLCASSSGTAEYEQYFGPGTRLTVT.

This clone was seen a single time. DNA of the CDR3: TGTGCCAGCAGACACAGGGTCATGAACACTGAAGCTTTCTTT. Translating it yields CASRHRVMNTEAFF. This rearrangement joins TRBV2 to TRBJ1-1; TRBD1 might be the D (6 bases). V was cut by 6 bases and J by 0 bases, with 11 bases left in between. Germline V gene data show CDR1 as SNHLY and CDR2 as FYNNEI. The CDR3 has 14 residues.

The V gene is TRBV18, the J gene TRBJ2-2; 10 nucleotides agree with TRBD2. Germline CDR1 and CDR2: KGHSH and LQKENI. V was clipped by 2 bases and J by 3 bases; unmatched bases: 6. CDR3 length: 17 residues. In DNA, the CDR3 is TGTGCCAGCTCACCAGCTAGGACTAGCGGAGACACCGGGGAGCTGTTTTTT. This codes for CASSPARTSGDTGELFF. Variable domain in full (rest from reference TRBV18 and TRBJ2-2): NAGVMQNPRHLVRRRGQEARLRCSPMKGHSHVYWYRQLPEEGLKFMVYLQKENIIDESGMPKERFSAEFPKEGPSILRIQQVVRGDSAAYFCASSPARTSGDTGELFFGEGSRLTVL.

This clone was detected only a few times. The chain combines TRBV10-3 with TRBJ2-2, with 9 bases that match TRBD2. CDR1 and CDR2 (germline): ENHRY, SYGVKD. The CDR3 is 12 residues long. The trim removed 7 bases at V and 6 bases at J, leaving 0 bases unmatched. CDR3 loop: CAIKREAGELFF. The CDR3 DNA sequence: TGTGCCATCAAGCGGGAGGCCGGGGAGCTGTTTTTT.

The CDR3 protein is CASSLIGGGTDTQYF. In DNA form, the CDR3 reads TGTGCCAGCAGCTTAATAGGGGGCGGCACAGATACGCAGTATTTT. This chain connects TRBV7-8 to TRBJ2-3, with 7 nucleotides matching TRBD1. V was clipped by 2 bases and J by 1 base; unmatched bases: 3. Germline V gene lookup returns CDR1 SGHVS and CDR2 FQNEAQ. The CDR3 spans 15 residues.

The chain is built from TRBV10-2 and TRBJ1-5, with D possibly matching TRBD1 (5 bases). The CDR3 covers 13 residues. The V gene's germline CDR1 is WSHSY and CDR2 SAAADI. The V end lost 6 bases, the J end lost 4 bases, and 10 bases lay between the germline ends. The chain's CDR3 is CASRGLSNQPQHF. The CDR3 DNA is TGCGCCAGCAGGGGGCTATCAAATCAGCCCCAGCATTTT.

The V and J genes are TRBV5-5 and TRBJ1-2; D gene unclear. Germline-derived CDR1 and CDR2 are SGHKS and YYEKEE (reference sequence). This CDR3 contains 12 residues. V was trimmed by 4 bases and J by 7 bases, leaving 11 bases between them. The CDR3 here is CASSEITRGYTF. For the CDR3, the DNA is TGTGCCAGCAGCGAAATAACACGTGGCTACACCTTC. Drawing the rest from reference TRBV5-5 and TRBJ1-2, the complete variable domain is DAGVTQSPTHLIKTRGQQVTLRCSPISGHKSVSWYQQVLGQGPQFIFQYYEKEERGRGNFPDRFSARQFPNYSSELNVNALLLGDSALYLCASSEITRGYTFGSGTRLTVV.

The V and J genes are TRBV19 and TRBJ1-2; a possible D gene is TRBD1 (5 bases). Trimming pared 2 bases from V and 4 bases from J, leaving 11 bases between. Germline V CDR1 and CDR2: LNHDA, SQIVND (reference sequence). This CDR3 region has 14 residues. CDR3 residues: CASSIRPGGYGYTF. CDR3 nucleotides: TGTGCCAGTAGTATACGCCCGGGGGGCTATGGCTACACCTTC.

J is TRBJ2-7 and V is TRBV5-4; TRBD2 matches 9 bases. Per germline, CDR1 SGHNT and CDR2 YYREEE (reference sequence). There are 14 residues in the CDR3. The V gene end was trimmed by 2 bases and the J gene end by 2 bases; junction bases not matched to a gene: 2. CDR3 coding DNA: TGTGCCAGCAGCTTTCTAGCGGGGACCTACGAGCAGTACTTC. It specifies CASSFLAGTYEQYF.

This chain connects TRBV13 to TRBJ1-3; 7 bases align to TRBD1. The CDR3 loop spans 16 amino acids. Germline V lookup: CDR1 PRHDT, CDR2 FYEKMQ (reference sequence). Trimming took 3 bases from V and 3 from J; bases not matched to a gene: 8. The DNA for the CDR3 is TGTGCCAGCAGCTTGGCAGGGGGTTTCCTTGGAAACACCATATATTTT. Translated, it gives CASSLAGGFLGNTIYF.

The chain links TRBV6-1 to TRBJ1-1; a possible D gene is TRBD1 (5 bases). V gave up 3 bases and J gave up 1 base, with 9 bases separating them. This CDR3 has 14 amino acids. CDR1 is MNHNS and CDR2 is SASEGT in the germline V gene. In nucleotides, the CDR3 is TGTGCCAGCAGTGAGCAGGGTCAGAACACTGAAGCTTTCTTT. It is translated as CASSEQGQNTEAFF.

V is TRBV5-1 and J is TRBJ2-2; 8 bases map to TRBD2. The CDR3 is 16 amino acids. V gave up 1 base and J gave up 1 base; unmatched junction bases: 3. Germline V gene sequence: CDR1 SGHRS, CDR2 YFSETQ. CDR3 loop: CASSLSSGVNTGELFF. CDR3 in DNA: TGCGCCAGCAGCTTGAGTAGCGGGGTGAACACCGGGGAGCTGTTTTTT.

CDR3 nucleotide sequence: TGCAGTGCTAGTCCTCCTAAGCGGGGTATCTGGGAGACCCAGTACTTC. This codes for CSASPPKRGIWETQYF. This chain uses TRBV20-1 with TRBJ2-5, with 7 bases aligning to TRBD2. In germline, CDR1 is DFQATT, CDR2 SNEGSKA (reference sequence). V was clipped by 3 bases and J by 5 bases; unmatched bases: 15. This CDR3 region has 16 residues.